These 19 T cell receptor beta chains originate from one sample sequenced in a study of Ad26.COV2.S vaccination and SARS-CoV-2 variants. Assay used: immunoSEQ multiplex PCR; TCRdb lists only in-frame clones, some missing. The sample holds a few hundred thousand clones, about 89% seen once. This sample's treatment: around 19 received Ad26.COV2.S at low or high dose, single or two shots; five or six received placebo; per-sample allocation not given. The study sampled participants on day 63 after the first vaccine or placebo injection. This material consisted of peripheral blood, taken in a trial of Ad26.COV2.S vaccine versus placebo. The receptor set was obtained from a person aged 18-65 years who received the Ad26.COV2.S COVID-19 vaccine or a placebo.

The CDR3 DNA sequence: TGTGCCAGCAGTGCCCTACAGGGCCTAAACACCGGGGAGCTGTTTTTT. Its translation is CASSALQGLNTGELFF. The chain is built from TRBV25-1 and TRBJ2-2; D perhaps matches TRBD1 (6 bases). CDR1 is MGHDK, CDR2 SYGVNS, per germline. The CDR3 covers 16 residues. V was trimmed by 4 bases and J by 2 bases, leaving 14 bases between them.

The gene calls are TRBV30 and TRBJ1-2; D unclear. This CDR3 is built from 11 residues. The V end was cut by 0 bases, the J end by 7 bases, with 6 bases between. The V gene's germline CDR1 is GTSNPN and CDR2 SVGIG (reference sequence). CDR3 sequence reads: CAWSVYGGYTF. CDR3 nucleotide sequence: TGTGCCTGGAGTGTATACGGTGGCTACACCTTC.

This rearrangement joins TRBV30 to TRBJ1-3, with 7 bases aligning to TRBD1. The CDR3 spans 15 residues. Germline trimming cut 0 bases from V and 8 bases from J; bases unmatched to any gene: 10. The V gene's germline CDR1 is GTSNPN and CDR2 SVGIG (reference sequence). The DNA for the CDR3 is TGTGCCTGGAGTGTATTCGAGGACAGGACAGACACCATATATTTT. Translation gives CAWSVFEDRTDTIYF.

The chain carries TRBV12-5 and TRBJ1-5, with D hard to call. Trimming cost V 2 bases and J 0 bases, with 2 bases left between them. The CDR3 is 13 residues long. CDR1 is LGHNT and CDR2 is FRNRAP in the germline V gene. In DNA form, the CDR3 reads TGTGCTAGTGGTTTGAATAGCAATCAGCCCCAGCATTTT. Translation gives CASGLNSNQPQHF. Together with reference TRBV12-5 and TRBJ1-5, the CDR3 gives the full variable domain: DARVTQTPRHKVTEMGQEVTMRCQPILGHNTVFWYRQTMMQGLELLAYFRNRAPLDDSGMPKDRFSAEMPDATLATLKIQPSEPRDSAVYFCASGLNSNQPQHFGDGTRLSIL.

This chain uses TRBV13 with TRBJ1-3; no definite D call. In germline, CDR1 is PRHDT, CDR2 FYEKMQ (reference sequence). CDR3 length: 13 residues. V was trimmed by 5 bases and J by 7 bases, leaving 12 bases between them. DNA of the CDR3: TGTGCCAGCAGCCCGGAGGGAAGGAACACCATATATTTT. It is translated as CASSPEGRNTIYF.

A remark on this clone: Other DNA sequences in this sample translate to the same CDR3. Here the CDR3 DNA reads TGTGCCAGCTCACCACCGCCGGGGAACACTGAAGCTTTCTTT. Its translation: CASSPPPGNTEAFF. V is TRBV18 and J is TRBJ1-1, with D hard to call. Trimming removed 0 bases from V and 1 base from J, with 6 bases in between. CDR3 length: 14 amino acids. CDR1 is KGHSH and CDR2 is LQKENI in the germline V gene.

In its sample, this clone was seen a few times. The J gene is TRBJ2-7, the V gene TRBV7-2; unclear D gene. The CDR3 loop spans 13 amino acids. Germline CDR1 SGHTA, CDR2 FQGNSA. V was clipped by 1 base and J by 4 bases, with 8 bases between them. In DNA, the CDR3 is TGTGCCAGCAGCTTAGGTAGGATGTACGAGCAGTACTTC. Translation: CASSLGRMYEQYF. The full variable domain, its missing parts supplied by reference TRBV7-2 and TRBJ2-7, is GAGVSQSPSNKVTEKGKDVELRCDPISGHTALYWYRQSLGQGLEFLIYFQGNSAPDKSGLPSDRFSAERTGGSVSTLTIQRTQQEDSAVYLCASSLGRMYEQYFGPGTRLTVT.

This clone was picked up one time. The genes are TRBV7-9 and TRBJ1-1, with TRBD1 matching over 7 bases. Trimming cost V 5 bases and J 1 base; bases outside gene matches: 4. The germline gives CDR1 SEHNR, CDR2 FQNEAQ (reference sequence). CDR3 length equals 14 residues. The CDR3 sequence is CASSTPGGNTEAFF. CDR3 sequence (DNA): TGTGCCAGCAGCACGCCAGGGGGGAACACTGAAGCTTTCTTT.

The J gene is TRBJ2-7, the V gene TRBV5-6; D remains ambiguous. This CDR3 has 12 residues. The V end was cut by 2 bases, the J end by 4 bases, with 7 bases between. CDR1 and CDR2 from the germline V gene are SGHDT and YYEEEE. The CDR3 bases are TGTGCCAGCAGCTTAAGTAGGTACGAGCAGTACTTC. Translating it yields CASSLSRYEQYF.

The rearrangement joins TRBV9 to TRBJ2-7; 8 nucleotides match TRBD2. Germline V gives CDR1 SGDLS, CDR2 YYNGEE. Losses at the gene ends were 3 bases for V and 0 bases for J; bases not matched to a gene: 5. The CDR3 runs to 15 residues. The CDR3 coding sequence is TGTGCCAGCAGCGAGACCGGACTAGCCTCCTACGAGCAGTACTTC. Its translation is CASSETGLASYEQYF. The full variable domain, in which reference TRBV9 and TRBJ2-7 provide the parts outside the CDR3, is DSGVTQTPKHLITATGQRVTLRCSPRSGDLSVYWYQQSLDQGLQFLIQYYNGEERAKGNILERFSAQQFPDLHSELNLSSLELGDSALYFCASSETGLASYEQYFGPGTRLTVT.

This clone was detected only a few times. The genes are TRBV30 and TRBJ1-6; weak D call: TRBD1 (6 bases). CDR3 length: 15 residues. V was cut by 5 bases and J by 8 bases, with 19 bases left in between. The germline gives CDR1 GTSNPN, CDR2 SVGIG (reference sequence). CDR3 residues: CAWVSRATGHSPLHF. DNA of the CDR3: TGTGCCTGGGTTAGCCGGGCCACAGGGCATTCACCCCTCCACTTT.

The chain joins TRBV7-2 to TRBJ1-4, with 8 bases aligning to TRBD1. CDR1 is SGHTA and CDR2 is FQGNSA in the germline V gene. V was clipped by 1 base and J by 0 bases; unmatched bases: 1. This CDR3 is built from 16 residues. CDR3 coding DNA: TGTGCCAGCAGCTTAGGGGACAGGACAACTAATGAAAAACTGTTTTTT. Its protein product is CASSLGDRTTNEKLFF.

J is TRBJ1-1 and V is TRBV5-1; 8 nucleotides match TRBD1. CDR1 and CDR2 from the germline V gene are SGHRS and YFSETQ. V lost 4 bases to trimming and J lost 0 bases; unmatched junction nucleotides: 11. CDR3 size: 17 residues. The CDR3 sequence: CASSSDRGRIMNTEAFF. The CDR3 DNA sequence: TGCGCCAGCAGCAGTGACAGGGGCAGGATTATGAACACTGAAGCTTTCTTT.

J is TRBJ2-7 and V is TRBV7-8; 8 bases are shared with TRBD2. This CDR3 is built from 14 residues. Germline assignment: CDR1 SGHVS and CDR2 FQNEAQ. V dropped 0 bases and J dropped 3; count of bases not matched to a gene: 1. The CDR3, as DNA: TGTGCCAGCAGCTTAGCTGCGGGGGGCTACGAGCAGTACTTC. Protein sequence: CASSLAAGGYEQYF.

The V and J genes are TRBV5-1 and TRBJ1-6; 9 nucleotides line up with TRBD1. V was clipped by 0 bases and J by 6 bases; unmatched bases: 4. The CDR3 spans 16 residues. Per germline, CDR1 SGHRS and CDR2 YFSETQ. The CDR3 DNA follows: TGCGCCAGCAGCTTGGGGTCGGACAGGGGTAATTCACCCCTCCACTTT. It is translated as CASSLGSDRGNSPLHF.

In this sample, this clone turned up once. DNA for the CDR3: TGTGCCACCAGGACAGGAGCGACCTACGAGCAGTACTTC. Amino acid sequence: CATRTGATYEQYF. The chain is built from TRBV6-5 and TRBJ2-7, with 7 bases matching TRBD1. The CDR3 covers 13 residues. The ends lost 10 bases at V and 2 bases at J; junction bases unmatched: 8. From germline, CDR1 is MNHEY and CDR2 SVGAGI.

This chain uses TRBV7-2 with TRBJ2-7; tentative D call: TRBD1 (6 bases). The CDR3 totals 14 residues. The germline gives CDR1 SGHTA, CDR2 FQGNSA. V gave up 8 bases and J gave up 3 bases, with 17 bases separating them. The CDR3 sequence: CASSQQEGVYEQYF. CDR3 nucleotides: TGTGCCAGCTCCCAACAAGAGGGGGTCTACGAGCAGTACTTC.

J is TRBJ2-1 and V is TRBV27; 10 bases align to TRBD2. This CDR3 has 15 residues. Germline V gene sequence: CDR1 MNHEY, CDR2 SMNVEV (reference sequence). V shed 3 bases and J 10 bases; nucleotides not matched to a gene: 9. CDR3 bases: TGTGCCAGCAGTTTGAGGCTAGCGGGAGATAGGGAGCAGTTCTTC. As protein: CASSLRLAGDREQFF.

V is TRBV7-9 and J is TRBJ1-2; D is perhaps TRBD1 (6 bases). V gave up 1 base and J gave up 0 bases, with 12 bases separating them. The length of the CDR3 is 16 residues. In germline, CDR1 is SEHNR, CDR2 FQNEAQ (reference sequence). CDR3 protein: CASSLGQAIANYGYTF. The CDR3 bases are TGTGCCAGCAGCTTAGGACAGGCCATAGCTAACTATGGCTACACCTTC.